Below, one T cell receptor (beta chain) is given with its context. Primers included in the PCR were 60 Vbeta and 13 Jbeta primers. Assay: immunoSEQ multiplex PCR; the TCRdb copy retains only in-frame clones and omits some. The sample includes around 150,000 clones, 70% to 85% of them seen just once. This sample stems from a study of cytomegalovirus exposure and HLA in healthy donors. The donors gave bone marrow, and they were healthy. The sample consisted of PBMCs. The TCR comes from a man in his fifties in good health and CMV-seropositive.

CDR3 nucleotides: TGTGCCATCAGTACAGGACAGGGTAATCAGCCCCAGCATTTT. Translated, it gives CAISTGQGNQPQHF. The chain combines TRBV10-3 with TRBJ1-5, with TRBD1 identical over 8 bases. After removal of 5 bases from V and 4 bases from J, the junction contained 4 bases not matched to a gene. Germline loops: CDR1 ENHRY, CDR2 SYGVKD. The CDR3 contains 14 residues.